Listed below are T cell receptor beta chains from one sample, sequenced in a study of blood T cell repertoires in COVID-19. Using immunoSEQ multiplex PCR, the repertoire was profiled, and TCRdb retains in-frame clones only, with some absent. This sample has 200,000 to 250,000 clones, with roughly 80% found just once. The specimen sequenced was peripheral blood. These receptor sequences come from an elderly woman with COVID-19, enrolled during active disease. The CDR3 runs from the conserved cysteine through the conserved F or W.

>TRBV4-1
CASSHPRGSLNTEAFF
>TRBV11-3
CASSPAGTENTEAFF
>TRBV6-5
CASGQLSEQYF
>TRBV12-5
CASGLSTGKDTQYF
>TRBV6-5
CASSYSRQFPYEQYF
>TRBV5-6
CASSLRTATSGNTIYF
>TRBV5-1
CASSLEAGSNYGYTF
>TRBV3-1/TRBV3-2
CASSQESVGGSPLHF
>TRBV6-6
CASRTGGAFETQYF
>TRBV6-1
CASSEVGGLNEQYF
>TRBV7-8
CASSFWRDQRVNEQFF